This record covers a single TCR beta chain. This entry is derived from a study of T cell repertoires in cytomegalovirus infection. TCRdb itself ran the reads through MiXCR, one entry per CDR3 protein. The data hold over 150,000 distinct CDR3 sequences, with about a sixth observed a single time. Material: CD8+ T cells from PBMCs. This clonotype was sampled from a human donor in good health (CMV status not recorded). Some clones in this sample may be carry-over from other donors' samples.

CDR3: CASSVGRDYNEQYF. The CDR3 nucleotides read TGTGCCAGCAGCGTAGGGAGGGACTACAACGAGCAGTACTTC. V is TRBV9 and J is TRBJ2-7; 7 bases are a match to TRBD2. The CDR3 covers 14 residues. V gave up 0 bases and J gave up 5 bases; unmatched junction bases: 5. CDR1 SGDLS and CDR2 YYNGEE come from the germline V gene.